These T cell receptor beta chains were read from a single sample in a study of cytomegalovirus exposure and HLA in healthy donors. The repertoire was sequenced with immunoSEQ multiplex PCR; TCRdb's copy has only in-frame clones and lacks some. Of around 280,000 clones listed, 70% to 90% were seen once; the top ten hold about 2%. Sequencing was done on a sample of PBMCs. Receptors were obtained from a woman under 30 in good health and CMV-seronegative. Each CDR3 is given with its conserved first and last residue. The D gene is left open where the match is weak. Size values are once, few and many counts, or a class for expanded clones, and some rows have none.

J | size | V | D | DNA | CDR3
TRBJ2-7 | . | TRBV6-1 | . | TGTGCCAGCAGTGAAGCGTACAGGCCCTACGAGCAGTACTTC | CASSEAYRPYEQYF
TRBJ2-4 | . | TRBV4-1 | TRBD2 | TGCGCCAGCAGCCAAGGACGACTAGCGGGGGGAAAAAACATTCAGTACTTC | CASSQGRLAGGKNIQYF
TRBJ1-1 | . | TRBV2 | . | TGTGCCAGCAGTAAACAGGGTCTTATGAACACTGAAGCTTTCTTT | CASSKQGLMNTEAFF
TRBJ1-1 | . | TRBV9 | TRBD1 | TGTGCCAGCAGCGTGGGTGTGACAGGGCCCATGAACACTGAAGCTTTCTTT | CASSVGVTGPMNTEAFF
TRBJ2-5 | . | TRBV30 | . | TGTGCCTGGAGTGTGAAGGGAGGAGAGACCCAGTACTTC | CAWSVKGGETQYF
TRBJ1-6 | . | TRBV5-4 | . | TGTGCCAGCAGCCTTTATAATTCACCCCTCCACTTT | CASSLYNSPLHF
TRBJ2-7 | . | TRBV5-1 | TRBD1 | TGCGCCAGCACCCCCGGGACAGGGCGTTCCTACGAGCAGTACTTC | CASTPGTGRSYEQYF
TRBJ1-2 | . | TRBV2 | . | TGTGCCAGCGGGGGGGAGCCTGCGGACTATGGCTACACCTTC | CASGGEPADYGYTF
TRBJ2-3 | few | TRBV6-1 | . | TGTGCCAGCTACGAGGGGGACATAAATACGCAGTATTTT | CASYEGDINTQYF
TRBJ2-1 | . | TRBV18 | . | TGTGCCAGCTCACCTCTACAGTTAAGCTCCTACAATGAGCAGTTCTTC | CASSPLQLSSYNEQFF
TRBJ2-1 | . | TRBV7-2 | . | TGTGCCAGCAGGGAAAACTACGACAATGAGCAGTTCTTC | CASRENYDNEQFF
TRBJ2-7 | . | TRBV5-1 | . | TGCGCCAGCAGCTTGGACCCATCACCCGGGCAGTACTTC | CASSLDPSPGQYF
TRBJ2-2 | . | TRBV29-1 | TRBD1 | TGCAGCGTTGAATATGCGGACAGGGGGCACGGGGAGCTGTTTTTT | CSVEYADRGHGELFF
TRBJ2-7 | once | TRBV2 | TRBD2 | TGTGCCAGCGGGACTAGCGGGGGTCTTTACGAGCAGTACTTC | CASGTSGGLYEQYF
TRBJ2-4 | . | TRBV14 | TRBD1 | TGTGCCAGCAGCGGGACAGGGGGGGGTGTGGGAAACATTCAGTACTTC | CASSGTGGGVGNIQYF
TRBJ1-2 | . | TRBV6-5 | TRBD1 | TGTGCCAGCAGTTACACAGGGGCTGGAAACTATGGCTACACCTTC | CASSYTGAGNYGYTF
TRBJ2-7 | . | TRBV5-1 | TRBD1 | TGCGCCAGCAGCTTGTACGGGACAGGGGACGAGCAGTACTTC | CASSLYGTGDEQYF
TRBJ2-7 | . | TRBV18 | . | TGTGCCAGCTCATCCTCACAGGTGGACGAGCAGTACTTC | CASSSSQVDEQYF
TRBJ2-3 | . | TRBV7-7 | TRBD1 | TGTGCTAGCAGTCCGGACAGGGCTGCAGATACGCAGTATTTT | CASSPDRAADTQYF
TRBJ1-4 | . | TRBV4-1 | TRBD1 | TGCGCCAGCAGCCATCCGGGACAGGGGACTAATGAAAAACTGTTTTTT | CASSHPGQGTNEKLFF
TRBJ2-7 | . | TRBV6-1 | TRBD1 | TGTGCCAGCAGTGAATGGGACGACAGGGCCGAGCAGTACTTC | CASSEWDDRAEQYF
TRBJ1-2 | . | TRBV30 | . | TGTGCCTGGAGTGTACTTCGGGAGAGGAGCTACACCTTC | CAWSVLRERSYTF
TRBJ2-3 | . | TRBV9 | . | TGTGCCAGCAGCGCTAGAGGGGGGGGTTCCACAGATACGCAGTATTTT | CASSARGGGSTDTQYF
TRBJ2-3 | . | TRBV13 | TRBD2 | TGTGCCAGCGCCGGGGGGAGGGATACGCAGTATTTT | CASAGGRDTQYF
TRBJ1-1 | . | TRBV7-8 | . | TGTGCCAGCAGCTTAGGGCGCAGGGACACTGAAGCTTTCTTT | CASSLGRRDTEAFF
TRBJ1-2 | . | TRBV30 | . | TGTGCCTGCCAATCCGACGGGGGGGGGACTAACTATGGCTACACCTTC | CACQSDGGGTNYGYTF
TRBJ2-2 | once | TRBV11-2 | . | TGTGCCAGCACCCTAGGCGACACCGGGGAGCTGTTTTTT | CASTLGDTGELFF
TRBJ2-7 | . | TRBV10-3 | TRBD1 | TGTGCCACCTCAGGACAGGGCGACGAGCAGTACTTC | CATSGQGDEQYF
TRBJ1-5 | few | TRBV7-9 | . | TGTTCCAGCAGCTTAACGGTGGGAGGGAATCAGCCCCAGCATTTT | CSSSLTVGGNQPQHF
TRBJ1-6 | few | TRBV30 | . | TGTGCCTGGAGCCTGGACAGCGCTTATAATTCCCCCCTCCACTTT | CAWSLDSAYNSPLHF
TRBJ2-7 | . | TRBV28 | . | TGTGCCAGTTGTCGGCAGGTGACCTACGAGCAGTACTTC | CASCRQVTYEQYF
TRBJ2-7 | . | TRBV29-1 | TRBD1 | TGCAGCGTTGAACGACAGGGAACGGGGGAGCAGTACTTC | CSVERQGTGEQYF
TRBJ2-1 | . | TRBV11-1 | TRBD2 | TGTGCCAGCAGCTTCGAGGGGACTAGCCGCTCCTACAATGAGCAGTTCTTC | CASSFEGTSRSYNEQFF
TRBJ2-2 | . | TRBV7-3 | TRBD2 | TGTGCCAGCAGCCCAGTAAGACCGACTAGCGGGGGGCCCCGCTACACCGGGGAGCTGTTTTTT | CASSPVRPTSGGPRYTGELFF
TRBJ2-7 | . | TRBV5-6 | . | TGTGCCAGCAGCTTGGGATTCGGTAGGGAGCTCTACGAGCAGTACTTC | CASSLGFGRELYEQYF
TRBJ2-4 | . | TRBV4-1 | . | TGCGCCAGCAGCCAATCGGTCCTAGCCAAAAACATTCAGTACTTC | CASSQSVLAKNIQYF
TRBJ1-1 | few | TRBV5-6 | . | TGTGCCAGCAGCCTCGGGGGAGAGAACACTGAAGCTTTCTTT | CASSLGGENTEAFF
TRBJ1-2 | once | TRBV19 | TRBD1 | TGTGCCAGTAGTATTTCGGACAGGGCCCGTGGCTACACCTTC | CASSISDRARGYTF
TRBJ1-1 | . | TRBV12-5 | TRBD1 | TGTGCTAGTGGTAGAGCGGGACAGGGGGACACTGAAGCTTTCTTT | CASGRAGQGDTEAFF
TRBJ2-7 | . | TRBV6-5 | TRBD2 | TGTGCCAGCAGTCGAACGGGGGGGCCGTACGAGCAGTACTTC | CASSRTGGPYEQYF
TRBJ1-6 | . | TRBV2 | . | TGTGCCAGCAGTGAAGGGGGCAGATCTTCACCCCTCCACTTT | CASSEGGRSSPLHF
TRBJ1-1 | . | TRBV7-8 | TRBD1 | TGTGCCAGCTTTGAGGGCCTGGGACAGAGGAAAAGAGCTGAAGCTTTCTTT | CASFEGLGQRKRAEAFF
TRBJ1-1 | . | TRBV15 | TRBD1 | TGTGCCACCAGCAGAAAACAGGGGGCTTCTGAAGCTTTCTTT | CATSRKQGASEAFF
TRBJ2-7 | . | TRBV6-6 | . | TGTGCCAGCAGTTACTCGGGCCCTGACTCCTACGAGCAGTACTTC | CASSYSGPDSYEQYF
TRBJ1-5 | . | TRBV5-8 | TRBD1 | TGTGCCAGCAGCTTGTTCAGGGGGGGCAATCAGCCCCAGCATTTT | CASSLFRGGNQPQHF
TRBJ2-7 | . | TRBV20-1 | TRBD1 | TGCAGTGCTACAGGGGGCCTCGAGCAGTACTTC | CSATGGLEQYF
TRBJ1-1 | . | TRBV30 | . | TGTGCCTGGAGTGTTCGGGGAAACACTGAAGCTTTCTTT | CAWSVRGNTEAFF
TRBJ2-2 | . | TRBV5-1 | TRBD1 | TGCGCCAGCAGCATCGGGACAGCTTACGCGAACACCGGGGAGCTGTTTTTT | CASSIGTAYANTGELFF
TRBJ2-7 | . | TRBV5-4 | . | TGTGCCAGCAGCCCCGGTGGCTACGAGCAGTACTTC | CASSPGGYEQYF
TRBJ2-1 | . | TRBV7-9 | . | TGTGCCAGCAGCTTAGCGGGCCACAATGAGCAGTTCTTC | CASSLAGHNEQFF
TRBJ2-1 | . | TRBV15 | TRBD2 | TGTGCCACCACGCTAGCGGGGGTTTTTTTAAATGAGCAGTTCTTC | CATTLAGVFLNEQFF
TRBJ2-5 | . | TRBV5-6 | . | TGTGCCAGCAGCTTGGGACAGCAAGAGACCCAGTACTTC | CASSLGQQETQYF
TRBJ1-1 | . | TRBV7-9 | . | TGTTCCGGGGAGGGGGGATCCCTTCAAAACACTGAAGCTTTCTTT | CSGEGGSLQNTEAFF
TRBJ2-7 | . | TRBV5-6 | . | TGTGCCAGCAGCTTGGGGAACAGGGTATCCTACGAGCAGTACTTC | CASSLGNRVSYEQYF
TRBJ2-3 | . | TRBV5-4 | . | TGTGCCAGCAGCCCGCACCCCGTCGAGGATACGCAGTATTTT | CASSPHPVEDTQYF
TRBJ1-3 | . | TRBV19 | . | TGTGCCAGCGACAGCGGAAACACCATATATTTT | CASDSGNTIYF
TRBJ2-4 | . | TRBV9 | TRBD2 | TGTGCCAGCAGCGTAGACGGGCGGGGGAGGGACATTCAGTACTTC | CASSVDGRGRDIQYF